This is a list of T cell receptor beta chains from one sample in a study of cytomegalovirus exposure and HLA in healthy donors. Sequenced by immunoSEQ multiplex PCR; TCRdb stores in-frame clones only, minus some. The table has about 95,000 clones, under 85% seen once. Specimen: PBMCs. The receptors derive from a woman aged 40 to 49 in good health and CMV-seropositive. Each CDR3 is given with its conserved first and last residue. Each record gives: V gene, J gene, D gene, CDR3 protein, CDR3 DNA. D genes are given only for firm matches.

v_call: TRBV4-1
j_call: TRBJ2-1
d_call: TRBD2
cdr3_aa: CASSPGLANNEQFF
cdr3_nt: TGCGCCAGCAGCCCGGGACTAGCTAACAATGAGCAGTTCTTC

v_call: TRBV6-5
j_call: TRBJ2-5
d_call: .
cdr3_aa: CASSYSSGSQETQYF
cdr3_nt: TGTGCCAGCAGTTACTCTAGCGGATCCCAAGAGACCCAGTACTTC

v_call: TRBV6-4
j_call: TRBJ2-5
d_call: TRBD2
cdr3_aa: CASSQTSGGQETQYF
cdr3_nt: TGTGCCAGCAGTCAGACTAGCGGGGGCCAAGAGACCCAGTACTTC

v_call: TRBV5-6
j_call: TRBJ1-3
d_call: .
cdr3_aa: CASSLGQVVGNTIYF
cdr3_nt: TGTGCCAGCAGCTTGGGACAGGTCGTAGGAAACACCATATATTTT

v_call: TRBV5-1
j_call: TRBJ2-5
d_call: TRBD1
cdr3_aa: CASNTAGGTETQYF
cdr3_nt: TGCGCCAGCAACACCGCAGGGGGCACAGAGACCCAGTACTTC

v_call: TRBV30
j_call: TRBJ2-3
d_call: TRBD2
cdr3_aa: CAWSWERTSGPKRTDTQYF
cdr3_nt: TGTGCCTGGAGCTGGGAACGGACTAGCGGCCCGAAACGCACAGATACGCAGTATTTT

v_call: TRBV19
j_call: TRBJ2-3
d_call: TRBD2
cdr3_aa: CASSIGLAGGQDTQYF
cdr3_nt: TGTGCCAGTAGTATCGGACTAGCGGGAGGGCAGGATACGCAGTATTTT

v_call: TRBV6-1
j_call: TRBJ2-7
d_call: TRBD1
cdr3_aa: CASSENPGTGGYEQYF
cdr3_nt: TGTGCCAGCAGTGAAAATCCCGGGACAGGGGGCTACGAGCAGTACTTC

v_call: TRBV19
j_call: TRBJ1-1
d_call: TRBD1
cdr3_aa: CASSIAETGWFGWMNTEAFF
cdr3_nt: TGTGCCAGTAGTATAGCGGAGACAGGGTGGTTTGGGTGGATGAACACTGAAGCTTTCTTT

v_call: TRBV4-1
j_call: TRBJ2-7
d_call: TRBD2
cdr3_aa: CASSQGQGTSGILRRFEQYF
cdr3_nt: TGCGCCAGCAGCCAAGGGCAGGGGACTAGCGGGATCCTACGTCGGTTCGAGCAGTACTTC

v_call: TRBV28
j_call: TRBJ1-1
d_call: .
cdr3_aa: CASSPAGNTEAFF
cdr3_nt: TGTGCCAGCAGTCCTGCCGGGAACACTGAAGCTTTCTTT

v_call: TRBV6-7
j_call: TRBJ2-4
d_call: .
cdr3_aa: CASGPGAQSKNIQYF
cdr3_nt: TGTGCCAGCGGTCCAGGGGCCCAATCCAAAAACATTCAGTACTTC

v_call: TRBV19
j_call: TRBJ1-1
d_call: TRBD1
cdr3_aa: CASRDRVNTEAFF
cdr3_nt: TGTGCCAGCCGGGACAGAGTGAACACTGAAGCTTTCTTT

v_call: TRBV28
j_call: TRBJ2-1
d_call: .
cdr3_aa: CASSPRLWVRSDEQFF
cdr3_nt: TGTGCCAGCAGTCCCCGCTTATGGGTAAGGAGCGATGAGCAGTTCTTC

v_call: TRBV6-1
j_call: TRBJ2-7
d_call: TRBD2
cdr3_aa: CASSNPGLAYEQYF
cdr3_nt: TGTGCCAGCAGTAACCCGGGACTAGCGTACGAGCAGTACTTC

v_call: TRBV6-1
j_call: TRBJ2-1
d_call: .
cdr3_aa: CASSGGAGYNEQFF
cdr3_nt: TGTGCCAGCAGCGGAGGGGCTGGTTACAATGAGCAGTTCTTC